This TCR beta chain was observed in a study of graft-versus-host responses after intestinal transplantation. Study overall: Among the recipients, transplants were multivisceral, liver-intestinal, or isolated intestinal.

Data came from immunoSEQ multiplex PCR; TCRdb stores just in-frame clones and leaves some out. The sample includes 20,000 to 30,000 clones, 70% to 90% of them seen just once. Details on this clone: Distinct nucleotide sequences in the sample also encode this CDR3.

The V gene lost 4 bases and the J gene lost 0 bases, with 7 bases spanning the gap. Per germline, CDR1 MDHEN and CDR2 SYDVKM. The CDR3 runs to 13 residues. The sequence was obtained from a human patient who received an intestinal transplant, so some T cells may come from the graft donor. The V and J genes are TRBV28 and TRBJ2-7; D uncertain. The specimen comprised PBMCs, sampled 28 days after intestinal transplant. The CDR3 reads CASSSGSSYEQYF. CDR3 coding DNA: TGTGCCAGCAGTTCGGGCTCCTCCTACGAGCAGTACTTC.